This passage covers 32 T cell receptor beta chains from one sample sequenced in a study of early stage breast cancer tumors. The assay was immunoSEQ multiplex PCR, and TCRdb's table has in-frame clones only and misses some. The repertoire holds about 63,000 clones, more than 60% seen once, with roughly 3.4% in the top ten. Sequences were obtained from blood. These receptors were obtained from a person between 30 and 45 years old with breast cancer.

The chain has TRBV11-2 and TRBJ2-7; D may be TRBD1 (6 bases). The CDR3 totals 13 residues. CDR1 SGHAT and CDR2 FQNNGV come from the germline V gene. The V and J ends lost 4 bases and 6 bases respectively, with 13 bases between them. The CDR3 nucleotides read TGTGCCAGCAGCTCCACCACAGGGCTCGAGCAGTACTTC. This sequence encodes CASSSTTGLEQYF.

The V gene is TRBV29-1, the J gene TRBJ2-2; 8 bases match TRBD1. The V and J ends lost 6 bases and 1 base, in that order; junction bases with no gene match: 4. Germline-derived CDR1 and CDR2 are SQVTM and ANQGSEA. The CDR3 length is 14 residues. The CDR3 is CSVRTGLNTGELFF. Here the CDR3 DNA reads TGCAGCGTGCGGACAGGGCTGAACACCGGGGAGCTGTTTTTT.

The rearrangement uses TRBV18 and TRBJ1-4; the match to TRBD1 covers 8 bases. CDR1 is KGHSH and CDR2 is LQKENI in the germline V gene. Losses at the gene ends were 4 bases for V and 6 bases for J; bases not matched to a gene: 1. This CDR3 has 13 residues. The CDR3, as DNA: TGTGCCAGCTCACTGGACAGGGATGAAAAACTGTTTTTT. This codes for CASSLDRDEKLFF.

V usage is TRBV11-2 and J usage is TRBJ2-1, with a weak D call TRBD2 (6 bases). The V and J ends lost 4 bases and 10 bases respectively, with 14 bases between them. Germline V gene data show CDR1 as SGHAT and CDR2 as FQNNGV. This CDR3 contains 13 residues. The CDR3 sequence is CASSSTGVGEQFF. Written as DNA, the CDR3 is TGTGCCAGCAGCTCCACGGGGGTTGGAGAGCAGTTCTTC.

The chain joins TRBV7-6 to TRBJ2-4; 7 nucleotides align to TRBD2. The CDR3 length is 13 residues. The germline CDR1 and CDR2 sequences are SGHVS and FNYEAQ. V gave up 5 bases and J gave up 8 bases; unmatched junction bases: 6. DNA of the CDR3: TGTGCCAGCAGCGGAGGCGGGAGTGACATTCAGTACTTC. Translating gives CASSGGGSDIQYF.

The V call is TRBV7-8, the J call TRBJ1-6, with D tentatively TRBD1 (5 bases). This CDR3 comprises 19 residues. Germline loops: CDR1 SGHVS, CDR2 FQNEAQ. V lost 2 bases, J lost 0 bases, and 17 bases lay in between. The CDR3 loop is CASSLRGRAGYSYNSPLHF. In nucleotides, the CDR3 is TGTGCCAGCAGCTTACGCGGCAGGGCAGGATACTCCTATAATTCACCCCTCCACTTT.

The CDR3 DNA reads as TGTGCCAGCAGCGAACCGGGACTAGCGCTATACAATGAGCAGTTCTTC. As protein: CASSEPGLALYNEQFF. The chain links TRBV7-6 to TRBJ2-1; 10 bases align to TRBD2. The germline gives CDR1 SGHVS, CDR2 FNYEAQ. After removal of 5 bases from V and 4 bases from J, the junction contained 8 bases not matched to a gene. This CDR3 region has 16 residues.

The rearrangement uses TRBV2 and TRBJ1-1, with 9 bases fitting TRBD1. The germline V gene encodes CDR1 SNHLY and CDR2 FYNNEI. The V gene end was trimmed by 4 bases and the J gene end by 0 bases; junction bases not matched to a gene: 3. The CDR3 has 15 amino acids. The CDR3: CASSVGDRVNTEAFF. The CDR3 nucleotides are TGTGCCAGCAGTGTCGGGGACAGGGTGAACACTGAAGCTTTCTTT.

As DNA, the CDR3 is TGTGCCAGCAGCCCCTGGGACCGAAATCAGCCCCAGCATTTT. This encodes CASSPWDRNQPQHF. This sequence joins TRBV7-2 and TRBJ1-5; possibly TRBD1 for D (5 bases). CDR1 and CDR2 (germline): SGHTA, FQGNSA. The germline V and J ends were trimmed by 5 bases and 4 bases, with 12 bases remaining between them. This CDR3 has 14 amino acids.

V is TRBV11-3 and J is TRBJ2-2; the D call may be TRBD1 or TRBD2 (6 bases each). Between the trimmed V and J ends, which lost 1 base and 4 bases, there was a span of 16 bases. In germline, CDR1 is SGHNT, CDR2 YENEEA. The CDR3 loop spans 17 amino acids. The CDR3 region has the DNA TGTGCCAGCAGCTTAGGTTCATCGGGGGCAGTCACCGGGGAGCTGTTTTTT. This codes for CASSLGSSGAVTGELFF.

CDR3 amino acids: CASSKVPGLASSYEQYF. The CDR3 DNA is TGTGCCAGCAGCAAAGTTCCGGGACTAGCGTCCTCCTACGAGCAGTACTTC. The J gene is TRBJ2-7, the V gene TRBV21-1; the table's D call TRBD2 went unverified against the DNA. TRBV21-1 is a pseudogene segment. The CDR3 contains 17 residues.

The V gene is TRBV18, the J gene TRBJ1-6; D is unresolved. Trimming removed 3 bases from V and 7 bases from J, with 13 bases in between. This CDR3 comprises 15 residues. In germline, CDR1 is KGHSH, CDR2 LQKENI. This CDR3 reads CASSPNRNSNSPLHF. CDR3 DNA sequence: TGTGCCAGCTCACCGAACAGAAATTCCAATTCACCCCTCCACTTT.

The chain recombines TRBV19 with TRBJ1-4; 8 bases match TRBD1. The CDR3 runs 17 residues. Trimming at V came to 7 bases and at J to 5 bases, leaving 15 bases not matched to a gene. Germline loops: CDR1 LNHDA, CDR2 SQIVND (reference sequence). The CDR3: CASTTGQASYFNEKLFF. In nucleotides, the CDR3 is TGTGCCAGTACCACGGGACAGGCAAGTTATTTCAATGAAAAACTGTTTTTT.

V and J are TRBV27 and TRBJ2-3; either TRBD1 or TRBD2 may supply D (7 bases each). The CDR3 contains 15 residues. CDR1 is MNHEY and CDR2 is SMNVEV in the germline V gene (reference sequence). V was trimmed by 3 bases and J by 4 bases, leaving 14 bases between them. The CDR3 sequence is CASSFPRGGADTQYF. In nucleotides, the CDR3 is TGTGCCAGCAGTTTTCCCAGGGGGGGAGCAGATACGCAGTATTTT.

This chain joins TRBV30 and TRBJ2-6; TRBD1 matches at 8 bases. The CDR3 spans 18 residues. CDR1 is GTSNPN, CDR2 SVGIG, per germline (reference sequence). V shed 3 bases, J shed 0 bases, and the junction held 10 bases outside the gene matches. CDR3 in amino acids: CAWRTDRAPLSGANVLTF. In nucleotides, the CDR3 is TGTGCCTGGAGGACGGACAGGGCCCCTCTCTCTGGGGCCAACGTCCTGACTTTC.

The sample holds one count of this clone. This chain links TRBV6-6 with TRBJ2-7; D is ambiguous. Germline CDR1 and CDR2: MNHNY and SVGAGI (reference sequence). Trimming took off 5 bases at V and 5 bases at J, with 16 bases between the two ends. The length of the CDR3 is 14 residues. The DNA of the CDR3 is TGTGCCAGCAGTCCCCCGGGCGGAGTAAACGAGCAGTACTTC. It yields the protein CASSPPGGVNEQYF.

The J gene is TRBJ2-1, the V gene TRBV10-3; D may match TRBD1 or TRBD2 (6 bases each). The CDR3 runs 15 residues. Germline V CDR1 and CDR2: ENHRY, SYGVKD. The germline V and J ends were trimmed by 6 bases and 4 bases, with 16 bases remaining between them. In DNA, the CDR3 is TGTGCCATCAGGACAGTGGGGGGCCTTTACAATGAGCAGTTCTTC. It yields the protein CAIRTVGGLYNEQFF.

This clone came up a few times. The chain carries TRBV20-1 and TRBJ1-2, with D unclear. Germline CDR1 reads DFQATT; CDR2 reads SNEGSKA (reference sequence). The CDR3 totals 10 residues. V was shortened by 2 bases and J by 8 bases, with 6 bases between the two germline ends. The chain's CDR3 is CSARPGGYTF. The CDR3 coding sequence is TGCAGTGCTAGACCTGGGGGCTACACCTTC.

This sequence joins TRBV27 and TRBJ2-5; perhaps D is TRBD1 or TRBD2 (5 bases each). Per the germline V gene, CDR1 is MNHEY and CDR2 is SMNVEV (reference sequence). The CDR3 extends over 16 amino acids. Trimming left V 4 bases short and J 1 base short, with 16 bases between. In DNA form, the CDR3 reads TGTGCCAGCAGTTGGGGTGGGGGAGTAGGCCAAGAGACCCAGTACTTC. Translating gives CASSWGGGVGQETQYF.

The chain has TRBV19 and TRBJ1-2; D uncertain. V lost 1 base and J 4 bases, leaving 16 bases between the germline ends. CDR3 length: 16 residues. Looked up from germline, CDR1 is LNHDA and CDR2 is SQIVND (reference sequence). The CDR3, as DNA: TGTGCCAGTAGTATAGGAGCGGGCAGGCCTCTCTATGGCTACACCTTC. It is translated as CASSIGAGRPLYGYTF.

V usage is TRBV5-1 and J usage is TRBJ1-3; D ambiguous. From germline, CDR1 is SGHRS and CDR2 YFSETQ. V gave up 0 bases and J gave up 0 bases, with 13 bases separating them. The CDR3 contains 17 residues. The chain's CDR3 is CASSLALASSSGNTIYF. The CDR3 coding sequence is TGCGCCAGCAGCTTGGCCCTGGCATCGAGCTCTGGAAACACCATATATTTT.

The chain employs TRBV7-9 and TRBJ2-5, with D perhaps TRBD2 (7 bases). In germline, CDR1 is SEHNR, CDR2 FQNEAQ (reference sequence). Trimming pared 5 bases from V and 1 base from J, leaving 14 bases between. This CDR3 spans 15 amino acids. This CDR3 is CASSAQGLTQETQYF. CDR3 bases: TGTGCCAGCAGCGCACAGGGACTAACCCAAGAGACCCAGTACTTC.

The rearrangement uses TRBV7-2 and TRBJ2-3, with no clear D. V gave up 3 bases and J gave up 0 bases, with 10 bases separating them. The CDR3 consists of 15 residues. The germline CDR1 and CDR2 sequences are SGHTA and FQGNSA. This CDR3 is CASSFGSSSTDTQYF. The CDR3 region has the DNA TGTGCCAGCAGCTTCGGCAGCTCTAGCACAGATACGCAGTATTTT.

The rearrangement joins TRBV25-1 to TRBJ2-3, with unresolved D. The CDR3 has 16 residues. Germline V gene sequence: CDR1 MGHDK, CDR2 SYGVNS. Trimming took off 0 bases at V and 1 base at J, with 11 bases between the two ends. The CDR3 DNA follows: TGTGCCAGCAGTGAATATGAGCCCCGGGGCACAGATACGCAGTATTTT. Protein: CASSEYEPRGTDTQYF.

CDR3: CACWDRNYEQYF. CDR3 in DNA: TGTGCCTGCTGGGACAGAAATTACGAGCAGTACTTC. The chain recombines TRBV30 with TRBJ2-7; 7 positions agree with TRBD1. The CDR3 runs to 12 residues. The germline V gene encodes CDR1 GTSNPN and CDR2 SVGIG (reference sequence). The V segment lost 6 bases and the J segment 4 bases; nucleotides outside the gene matches: 6. Drawing the rest from reference TRBV30 and TRBJ2-7, the complete variable domain is SQTIHQWPATLVQPVGSPLSLECTVEGTSNPNLYWYRQAAGRGLQLLFYSVGIGQISSEVPQNLSASRPQDRQFILSSKKLLLSDSGFYLCACWDRNYEQYFGPGTRLTVT.

V is TRBV9 and J is TRBJ2-3, with no clear D. V shed 0 bases and J shed 0 bases, with 8 bases lying between them. This CDR3 has 15 residues. CDR1 SGDLS and CDR2 YYNGEE come from the germline V gene. CDR3 coding DNA: TGTGCCAGCAGCGTAGGAGGCGTTAGCACAGATACGCAGTATTTT. Amino acid sequence: CASSVGGVSTDTQYF. Using reference TRBV9 and TRBJ2-3 for the parts outside the CDR3, the full variable domain is DSGVTQTPKHLITATGQRVTLRCSPRSGDLSVYWYQQSLDQGLQFLIQYYNGEERAKGNILERFSAQQFPDLHSELNLSSLELGDSALYFCASSVGGVSTDTQYFGPGTRLTVL.

The genes are TRBV6-1 and TRBJ2-1; perhaps TRBD2 as D (6 bases). CDR1 is MNHNS, CDR2 SASEGT, per germline. The CDR3 runs to 14 residues. Trimming removed 6 bases at V and 7 bases at J, with 16 bases between. CDR3 DNA: TGTGCCAGCAGGTTGGATCTCCGGGAGAATGAGCAGTTCTTC. Translated, it gives CASRLDLRENEQFF.

The chain joins TRBV12-5 to TRBJ1-2; a weak D match, TRBD1 (5 bases). CDR3 size: 14 residues. Trimming pared 0 bases from V and 6 bases from J, leaving 11 bases between. From germline, CDR1 is LGHNT and CDR2 FRNRAP. This CDR3 reads CASGLVGVFNGYTF. CDR3 DNA: TGTGCTAGTGGTTTGGTAGGGGTTTTTAATGGCTACACCTTC.

The V call is TRBV5-1, the J call TRBJ1-3, with D perhaps TRBD1 (5 bases). Trimming took 4 bases from V and 0 from J, leaving 14 bases between them. Germline loops: CDR1 SGHRS, CDR2 YFSETQ. This CDR3 is built from 16 residues. This chain's CDR3 is CASSRTGLVSGNTIYF. The CDR3 DNA sequence: TGCGCCAGCAGCCGCACGGGACTCGTCTCTGGAAACACCATATATTTT.

The rearrangement joins TRBV19 to TRBJ2-1; TRBD2 agrees at 7 bases. Germline lookup yields CDR1 LNHDA and CDR2 SQIVND (reference sequence). CDR3 length: 15 residues. V lost 1 base and J lost 6; bases outside the gene matches: 6. The CDR3 sequence is CASSIGLAEINEQFF. CDR3 DNA: TGTGCCAGTAGTATAGGGCTAGCGGAAATCAATGAGCAGTTCTTC.

The gene calls are TRBV30 and TRBJ2-3; 9 bases are shared with TRBD2. With V trimmed by 5 bases and J by 2 bases, 11 bases remained unmatched. This CDR3 has 16 residues. Per the germline V gene, CDR1 is GTSNPN and CDR2 is SVGIG (reference sequence). The DNA of the CDR3 is TGTGCCTGGTCAACGGGGCGGGAGGGAATCACAGATACGCAGTATTTT. Encoded protein: CAWSTGREGITDTQYF.

Worth noting for this clone: The junction differs from germline at one of its ends, possibly a read error. The V call is TRBV4-1, the J call TRBJ2-7; D unclear. The CDR3 totals 13 residues. Per the germline V gene, CDR1 is MGHRA and CDR2 is YSYEKL. The CDR3 reads CASSQGVRVLAWF. The CDR3 coding sequence is TGCGCCAGCAGCCAAGGGGTTCGGGTACTCGCTTGGTTC.